This TCR beta chain is from a study of neoadjuvant anti-PD-1 for oral cavity cancer. Study in general: Patients without progression received a fourth nivolumab dose around day 43, then surgical resection on days 50-56.

General study findings and limits: PBMC Gini-index clonality exceeded responders' in non-responders post-nivolumab. Higher pretreatment blood Treg/Th17 ratios correlated with higher pretreatment blood and lower post-treatment tumor TCRbeta clonality.

Stated time point: after neoadjuvant nivolumab, at surgical resection. Comments on this clone: Its matching antigen is unknown.

Blood libraries mostly used roughly 0.5 ug genomic DNA, six replicates each. The protocol was immunoSEQ multiplex PCR, while the TCRdb copy is restricted to in-frame clones and leaves out a portion. The sample holds roughly 14,000 clones, about 77% seen once. V was clipped by 7 bases and J by 7 bases; unmatched bases: 20. This CDR3 region has 18 residues. CDR1 and CDR2 from the germline V gene are SEHNR and FQNEAQ (reference sequence). The receptor was derived from a person aged 35 to 85 with oral cavity squamous cell carcinoma. The sample in question was PBMCs, obtained after nivolumab (anti-PD-1) treatment. The V gene is TRBV7-9, the J gene TRBJ2-3; 10 bases are shared with TRBD1. CDR3 residues: CASTQTGGARSGHHTQYF. DNA of the CDR3: TGTGCCAGCACCCAGACAGGGGGCGCGAGGTCAGGGCATCATACGCAGTATTTT.